The 15 T cell receptor beta chains below all came from one sample that was sequenced in a study of T-cell reconstitution after alpha-beta-depleted transplantation in children. During its preparation, the TCRbeta library received unique molecular identifiers. TCRdb re-called the PCR reads through MiXCR, storing one row per CDR3 protein. This sample has approximately 500,000 distinct CDR3 sequences; about 10% occur once, and the top ten carry about 2.1%. Specimen: PBMCs, collected before TCRalphabeta/CD19-depleted stem cell transplant. The receptors here all came from a child under 10 years old with inherited bone marrow failure, due to receive a stem cell transplant.

This clonotype was counted only a few times. V and J are TRBV19 and TRBJ2-1; D is perhaps TRBD1 (5 bases). The germline gives CDR1 LNHDA, CDR2 SQIVND (reference sequence). V was clipped by 2 bases and J by 6 bases, with 11 bases between them. The CDR3 totals 14 residues. This CDR3 reads CASSISRQSNEQFF. The CDR3 nucleotides are TGTGCCAGTAGTATAAGTCGACAGAGCAATGAGCAGTTCTTC. Drawing the rest from reference TRBV19 and TRBJ2-1, the complete variable domain is DGGITQSPKYLFRKEGQNVTLSCEQNLNHDAMYWYRQDPGQGLRLIYYSQIVNDFQKGDIAEGYSVSREKKESFPLTVTSAQKNPTAFYLCASSISRQSNEQFFGPGTRLTVL.

Ten or more counts support this clonotype. This chain uses TRBV5-1 with TRBJ2-5; tentatively, D is TRBD1 (6 bases). V shed 4 bases and J shed 4 bases, with 14 bases lying between them. The CDR3 contains 14 residues. Germline assignment: CDR1 SGHRS and CDR2 YFSETQ. The CDR3 DNA follows: TGCGCCAGCAGCCCGGACAGAAGTTTAGAGACCCAGTACTTC. Protein sequence: CASSPDRSLETQYF. The complete variable domain, with remaining parts taken from reference TRBV5-1 and TRBJ2-5, reads KAGVTQTPRYLIKTRGQQVTLSCSPISGHRSVSWYQQTPGQGLQFLFEYFSETQRNKGNFPGRFSGRQFSNSRSEMNVSTLELGDSALYLCASSPDRSLETQYFGPGTRLLVL.

The gene calls are TRBV12-3 or TRBV12-4 and TRBJ2-4; 7 nucleotides line up with TRBD1. The CDR3 is 17 residues long. V was pared by 5 bases and J by 2 bases, with 12 bases of the junction left unmatched. The CDR3 region has the DNA TGTGCCAGCAGTGAGGGCTCGACAGGGTCAACCAAAAACATTCAGTACTTC. It encodes CASSEGSTGSTKNIQYF.

A remark on this clonotype: This may come from a read error, since a much larger clone is one base off. The chain employs TRBV7-8 and TRBJ2-1, with 11 bases fitting TRBD2. Per germline, CDR1 SGHVS and CDR2 FQNEAQ. This CDR3 has 16 amino acids. V lost 5 bases and J lost 5; bases outside the gene matches: 8. CDR3 amino acids: CASSPTSGRSHNEQFF. The CDR3 region has the DNA TGTGCCAGCAGCCCCACTAGCGGGAGAAGCCACAATGAGCAGTTCTTC.

The chain combines TRBV4-1 with TRBJ1-1; TRBD1 aligns across 9 bases. This CDR3 is 18 amino acids long. CDR1 and CDR2 from the germline V gene are MGHRA and YSYEKL. The V gene end was trimmed by 0 bases and the J gene end by 1 base; junction bases not matched to a gene: 9. The CDR3 reads CASSQDRGTGRRNTEAFF. The CDR3 DNA is TGCGCCAGCAGCCAAGATAGGGGGACAGGGAGAAGGAACACTGAAGCTTTCTTT.

Remarks on this clonotype: With a much larger clone just one base away, this may be a read error. The CDR3 reads CASNRGGAGELFF. The CDR3 region has the DNA TGTGCCAGCAACAGGGGCGGGGCCGGGGAGCTGTTTTTT. The chain is built from TRBV5-4 and TRBJ2-2, with D possibly being TRBD1 (7 bases). Trimming removed 6 bases at V and 6 bases at J, with 12 bases between. This CDR3 spans 13 amino acids. Germline values: CDR1 SGHNT, CDR2 YYREEE (reference sequence).

V is TRBV18 and J is TRBJ1-4; D possibly corresponds to TRBD1 (5 bases). V was cut by 4 bases and J by 6 bases, with 15 bases left in between. Germline V CDR1 and CDR2: KGHSH, LQKENI. CDR3 length: 15 residues. The CDR3 here is CASSHDRRLYEKLFF. In nucleotides, the CDR3 is TGTGCCAGCTCACATGACAGAAGACTATATGAAAAACTGTTTTTT.

This clonotype has a handful of counts. The chain carries TRBV7-2 and TRBJ2-3; 7 bases match TRBD2. V gave up 2 bases and J gave up 4 bases; unmatched junction bases: 9. The CDR3 runs to 16 residues. Germline V CDR1 and CDR2: SGHTA, FQGNSA. CDR3 nucleotide sequence: TGTGCCAGCAGCTTATTTGCGGGAGAGGGCGCAGATACGCAGTATTTT. Its translation is CASSLFAGEGADTQYF. The full variable domain, its missing parts supplied by reference TRBV7-2 and TRBJ2-3, is GAGVSQSPSNKVTEKGKDVELRCDPISGHTALYWYRQSLGQGLEFLIYFQGNSAPDKSGLPSDRFSAERTGGSVSTLTIQRTQQEDSAVYLCASSLFAGEGADTQYFGPGTRLTVL.

Details on this clonotype: The junction and the germline gene differ at one end; a read error may be behind it. The V gene is TRBV3-1, the J gene TRBJ2-7; D unclear. CDR1 is LGHDT and CDR2 is YNNKEL in the germline V gene (reference sequence). The CDR3 is 15 residues long. CDR3 sequence (DNA): TGTGCCAGCAGCCACCTCGAGCGTCACTCCTACGAGCATTACTTC. As protein: CASSHLERHSYEHYF.

V gene TRBV7-2 combines with J gene TRBJ1-3, with no clear D. The CDR3 covers 12 residues. Trimming removed 5 bases at V and 4 bases at J, with 6 bases between. Looked up from germline, CDR1 is SGHTA and CDR2 is FQGNSA. DNA of the CDR3: TGTGCCAGCAGCCCTCTAGGAAACACCATATATTTT. It is translated as CASSPLGNTIYF.

Regarding this clonotype: Since a much larger clone is just one base distant, this may be a read error. The V and J genes are TRBV11-2 and TRBJ2-5; D remains unclear. CDR3 length equals 14 residues. From germline, CDR1 is SGHAT and CDR2 FQNNGV. This CDR3 is CASSLEVGKETQDF. Written as DNA, the CDR3 is TGTGCCAGCAGCTTAGAAGTGGGGAAAGAGACCCAGGACTTC. The full variable domain, with the rest looked up from reference TRBV11-2 and TRBJ2-5, is EAGVAQSPRYKIIEKRQSVAFWCNPISGHATLYWYQQILGQGPKLLIQFQNNGVVDDSQLPKDRFSAERLKGVDSTLKIQPAKLEDSAVYLCASSLEVGKETQDFGPGTRLLVL.

The sample holds many counts of this clonotype. For the CDR3, the DNA is TGCGCCAGCAGCCGCCTAGCGGAGGGATCCTACGAGCAGTACTTC. As protein: CASSRLAEGSYEQYF. The chain employs TRBV5-1 and TRBJ2-7; 7 positions match TRBD2. V gave up 4 bases and J gave up 1 base; unmatched junction bases: 8. The CDR3 extends over 15 amino acids. From germline, CDR1 is SGHRS and CDR2 YFSETQ.

This clonotype was detected many times. This chain links TRBV27 with TRBJ2-7, with 7 bases aligning to TRBD2. With V trimmed by 3 bases and J by 2 bases, 7 bases remained unmatched. Germline CDR1 is MNHEY and CDR2 is SMNVEV (reference sequence). This CDR3 has 15 residues. CDR3 in DNA: TGTGCCAGCAGTTTGGGAGGGACTACCCCCTACGAGCAGTACTTC. It yields the protein CASSLGGTTPYEQYF.

This clonotype showed up just a few times. The rearrangement uses TRBV9 and TRBJ1-1; D is unclear. CDR1 and CDR2 from the germline V gene are SGDLS and YYNGEE. V was trimmed by 0 bases and J by 0 bases, leaving 9 bases between them. The CDR3 consists of 15 residues. The CDR3 loop reads CASSVGLGLNTEAFF. The CDR3 region has the DNA TGTGCCAGCAGCGTAGGTCTTGGCCTGAACACTGAAGCTTTCTTT. Looking up the rest from reference TRBV9 and TRBJ1-1 gives the full variable domain: DSGVTQTPKHLITATGQRVTLRCSPRSGDLSVYWYQQSLDQGLQFLIQYYNGEERAKGNILERFSAQQFPDLHSELNLSSLELGDSALYFCASSVGLGLNTEAFFGQGTRLTVV.

This clonotype was found many times. The chain is built from TRBV12-3 or TRBV12-4 and TRBJ2-7; TRBD1 aligns across 8 bases. V gave up 6 bases and J gave up 3 bases; unmatched junction bases: 10. The CDR3 consists of 15 residues. In DNA, the CDR3 is TGTGCCAGCAGCCAAACCGGGACAGGCGGCTACGAGCAGTACTTC. Translation gives CASSQTGTGGYEQYF.